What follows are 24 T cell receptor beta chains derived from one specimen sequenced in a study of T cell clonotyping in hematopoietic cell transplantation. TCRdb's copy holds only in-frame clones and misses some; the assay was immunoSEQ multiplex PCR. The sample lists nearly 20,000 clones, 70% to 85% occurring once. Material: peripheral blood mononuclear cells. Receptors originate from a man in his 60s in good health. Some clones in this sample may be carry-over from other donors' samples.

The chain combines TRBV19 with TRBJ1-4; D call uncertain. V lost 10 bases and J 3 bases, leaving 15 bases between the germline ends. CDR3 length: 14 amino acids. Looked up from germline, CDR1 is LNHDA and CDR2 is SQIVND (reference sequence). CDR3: CATSVGAANEKLFF. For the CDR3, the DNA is TGTGCCACCTCAGTGGGTGCTGCTAATGAAAAACTGTTTTTT.

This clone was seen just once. The CDR3: CASSLGGPYEQYF. In DNA form, the CDR3 reads TGCGCCAGCAGCTTGGGAGGACCCTACGAGCAGTACTTC. This chain connects TRBV5-1 to TRBJ2-7; D gene uncertain. Germline CDR1 SGHRS, CDR2 YFSETQ. CDR3 size: 13 residues. Trimming removed 0 bases at V and 2 bases at J, with 6 bases between.

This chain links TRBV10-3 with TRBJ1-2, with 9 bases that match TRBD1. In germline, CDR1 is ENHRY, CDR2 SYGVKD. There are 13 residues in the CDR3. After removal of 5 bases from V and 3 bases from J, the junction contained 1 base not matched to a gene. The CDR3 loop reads CAISTGGDYGYTF. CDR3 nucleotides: TGTGCCATCAGTACAGGGGGCGACTATGGCTACACCTTC.

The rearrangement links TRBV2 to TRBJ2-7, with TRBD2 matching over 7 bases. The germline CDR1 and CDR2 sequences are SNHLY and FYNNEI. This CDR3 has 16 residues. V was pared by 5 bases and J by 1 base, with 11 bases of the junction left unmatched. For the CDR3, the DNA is TGTGCCAGCAGTAAGGGCTGGCGGGAGACGTCCTACGAGCAGTACTTC. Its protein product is CASSKGWRETSYEQYF.

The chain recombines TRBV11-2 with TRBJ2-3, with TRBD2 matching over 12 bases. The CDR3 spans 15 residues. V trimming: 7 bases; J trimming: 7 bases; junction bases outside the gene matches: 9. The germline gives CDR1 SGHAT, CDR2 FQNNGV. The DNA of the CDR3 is TGTGCCAGCACACCGACTAGCGGGGGTGGGAATACGCAGTATTTT. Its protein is CASTPTSGGGNTQYF.

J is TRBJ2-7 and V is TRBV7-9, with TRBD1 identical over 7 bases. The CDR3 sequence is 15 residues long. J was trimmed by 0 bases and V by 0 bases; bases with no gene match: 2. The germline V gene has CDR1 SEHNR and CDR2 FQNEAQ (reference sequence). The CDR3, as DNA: TGTGCCAGCAGCTTAGCAGGGGGCGGCTCCTACGAGCAGTACTTC. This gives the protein CASSLAGGGSYEQYF.

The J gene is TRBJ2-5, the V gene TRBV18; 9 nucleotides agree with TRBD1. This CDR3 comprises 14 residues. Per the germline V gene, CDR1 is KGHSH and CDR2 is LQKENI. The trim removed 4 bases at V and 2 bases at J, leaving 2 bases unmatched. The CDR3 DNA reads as TGTGCCAGCTCACGGGACAGGGATCAAGAGACCCAGTACTTC. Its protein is CASSRDRDQETQYF.

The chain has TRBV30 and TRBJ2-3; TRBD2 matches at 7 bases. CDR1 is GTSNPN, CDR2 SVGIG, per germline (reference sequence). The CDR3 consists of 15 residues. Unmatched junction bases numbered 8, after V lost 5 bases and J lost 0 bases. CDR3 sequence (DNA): TGTGCCTGGGGGGGACTACTTCCTAGCACAGATACGCAGTATTTT. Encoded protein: CAWGGLLPSTDTQYF.

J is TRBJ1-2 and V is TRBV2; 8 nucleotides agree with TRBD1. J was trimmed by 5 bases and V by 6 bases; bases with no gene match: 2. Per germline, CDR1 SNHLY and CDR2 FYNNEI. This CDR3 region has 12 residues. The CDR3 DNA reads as TGTGCCAGCAGCCGGGACAGGTATGGCTACACCTTC. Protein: CASSRDRYGYTF.

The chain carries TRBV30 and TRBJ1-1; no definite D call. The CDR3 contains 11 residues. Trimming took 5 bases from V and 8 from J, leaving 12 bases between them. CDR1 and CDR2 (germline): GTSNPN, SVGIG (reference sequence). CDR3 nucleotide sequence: TGTGCCTGGGACAAGTATGGAGAAGCTTTCTTT. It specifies CAWDKYGEAFF. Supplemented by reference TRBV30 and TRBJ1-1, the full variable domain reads SQTIHQWPATLVQPVGSPLSLECTVEGTSNPNLYWYRQAAGRGLQLLFYSVGIGQISSEVPQNLSASRPQDRQFILSSKKLLLSDSGFYLCAWDKYGEAFFGQGTRLTVV.

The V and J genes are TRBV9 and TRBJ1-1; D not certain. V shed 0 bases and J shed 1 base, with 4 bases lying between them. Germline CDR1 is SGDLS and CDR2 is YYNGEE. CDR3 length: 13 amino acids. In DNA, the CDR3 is TGTGCCAGCAGCGTAGACTGGAACACTGAAGCTTTCTTT. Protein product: CASSVDWNTEAFF.

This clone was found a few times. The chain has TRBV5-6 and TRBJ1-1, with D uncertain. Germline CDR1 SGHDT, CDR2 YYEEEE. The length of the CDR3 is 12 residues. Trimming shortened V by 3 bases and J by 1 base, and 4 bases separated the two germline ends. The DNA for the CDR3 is TGTGCCAGCAGCTACGGGAACACTGAAGCTTTCTTT. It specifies CASSYGNTEAFF.

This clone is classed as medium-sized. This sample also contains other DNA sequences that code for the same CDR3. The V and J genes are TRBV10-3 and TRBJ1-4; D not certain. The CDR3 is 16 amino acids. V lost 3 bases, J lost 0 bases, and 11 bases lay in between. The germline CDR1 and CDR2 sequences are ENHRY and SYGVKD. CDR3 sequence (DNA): TGTGCCATCAGTGAAACGCAGCGAGCAACTAATGAAAAACTGTTTTTT. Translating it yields CAISETQRATNEKLFF.

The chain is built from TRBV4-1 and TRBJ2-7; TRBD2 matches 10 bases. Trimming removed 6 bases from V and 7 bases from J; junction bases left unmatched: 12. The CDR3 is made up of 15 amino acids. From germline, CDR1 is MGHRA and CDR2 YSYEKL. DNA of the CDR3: TGCGCCAGCAGGCGGGCCGGGACTAGCGCGGGGGAGCAGTACTTC. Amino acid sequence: CASRRAGTSAGEQYF.

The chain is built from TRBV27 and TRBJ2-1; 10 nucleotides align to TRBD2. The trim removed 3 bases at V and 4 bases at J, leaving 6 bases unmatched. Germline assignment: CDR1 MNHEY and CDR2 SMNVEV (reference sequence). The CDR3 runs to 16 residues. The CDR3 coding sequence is TGTGCCAGCAGTTTCTTGGGAGCGGGAGGGTACAATGAGCAGTTCTTC. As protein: CASSFLGAGGYNEQFF.

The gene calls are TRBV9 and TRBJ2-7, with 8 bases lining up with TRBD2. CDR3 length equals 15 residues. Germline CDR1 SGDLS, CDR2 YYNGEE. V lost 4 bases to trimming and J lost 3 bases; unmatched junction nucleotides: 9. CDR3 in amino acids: CASSPRTSWGYEQYF. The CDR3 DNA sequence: TGTGCCAGCAGCCCCAGGACTAGCTGGGGCTACGAGCAGTACTTC.

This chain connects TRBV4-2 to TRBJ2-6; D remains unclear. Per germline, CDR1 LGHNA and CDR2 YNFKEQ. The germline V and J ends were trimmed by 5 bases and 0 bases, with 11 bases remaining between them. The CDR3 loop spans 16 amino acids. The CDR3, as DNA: TGTGCCAGCAGCTTACGGCAGATCTCTGGGGCCAACGTCCTGACTTTC. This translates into CASSLRQISGANVLTF.

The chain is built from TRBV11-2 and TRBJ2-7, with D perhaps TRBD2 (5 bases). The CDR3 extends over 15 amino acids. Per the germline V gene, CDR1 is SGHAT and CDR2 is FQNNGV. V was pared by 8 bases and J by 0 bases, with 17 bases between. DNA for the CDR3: TGTGCCAGCGCCTCTTTTGGACTCATCTCCTACGAGCAGTACTTC. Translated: CASASFGLISYEQYF.

The CDR3 loop reads CSVGTGTGTGEQYF. In DNA form, the CDR3 reads TGCAGCGTCGGAACCGGGACAGGAACAGGGGAGCAGTACTTC. V gene TRBV29-1 combines with J gene TRBJ2-7; 8 bases are a match to TRBD1. Germline-derived CDR1 and CDR2 are SQVTM and ANQGSEA. The CDR3 contains 14 residues. V gave up 6 bases and J gave up 7 bases; unmatched junction bases: 14.

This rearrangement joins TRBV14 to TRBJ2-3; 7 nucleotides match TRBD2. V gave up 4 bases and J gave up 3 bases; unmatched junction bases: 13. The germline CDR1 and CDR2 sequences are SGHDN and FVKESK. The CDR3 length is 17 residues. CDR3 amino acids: CASSPRFWGRATDTQYF. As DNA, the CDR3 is TGTGCCAGCAGCCCCCGATTTTGGGGGAGGGCGACAGATACGCAGTATTTT. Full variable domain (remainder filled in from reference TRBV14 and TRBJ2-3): EAGVTQFPSHSVIEKGQTVTLRCDPISGHDNLYWYRRVMGKEIKFLLHFVKESKQDESGMPNNRFLAERTGGTYSTLKVQPAELEDSGVYFCASSPRFWGRATDTQYFGPGTRLTVL.

The CDR3: CASSPGQGGQPQHF. In DNA form, the CDR3 reads TGTGCCAGCAGCCCGGGACAGGGTGGCCAGCCCCAGCATTTT. The rearrangement links TRBV5-6 to TRBJ1-5, with 9 bases fitting TRBD1. The CDR3 totals 14 residues. Germline V gene data show CDR1 as SGHDT and CDR2 as YYEEEE. The J segment lost 7 bases and the V segment lost 4 bases, leaving 6 bases of the junction unmatched.

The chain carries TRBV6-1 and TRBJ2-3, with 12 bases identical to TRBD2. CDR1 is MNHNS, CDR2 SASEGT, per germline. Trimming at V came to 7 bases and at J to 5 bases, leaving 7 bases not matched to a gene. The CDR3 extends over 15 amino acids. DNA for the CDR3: TGTGCCAGCACCAAGCTAGCGGGGGGGCGAGATACGCAGTATTTT. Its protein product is CASTKLAGGRDTQYF.

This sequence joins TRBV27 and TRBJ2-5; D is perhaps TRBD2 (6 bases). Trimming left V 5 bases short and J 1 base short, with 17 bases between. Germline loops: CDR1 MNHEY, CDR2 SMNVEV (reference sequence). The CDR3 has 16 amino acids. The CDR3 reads CASSTRLESVQETQYF. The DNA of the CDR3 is TGTGCCAGCAGTACCCGACTAGAGTCAGTCCAAGAGACCCAGTACTTC.

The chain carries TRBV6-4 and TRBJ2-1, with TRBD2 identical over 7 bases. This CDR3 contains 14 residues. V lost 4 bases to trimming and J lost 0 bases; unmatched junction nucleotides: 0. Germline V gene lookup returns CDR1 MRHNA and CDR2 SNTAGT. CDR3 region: CASSGGSSYNEQFF. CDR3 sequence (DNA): TGTGCCAGCAGTGGCGGGAGCTCCTACAATGAGCAGTTCTTC.